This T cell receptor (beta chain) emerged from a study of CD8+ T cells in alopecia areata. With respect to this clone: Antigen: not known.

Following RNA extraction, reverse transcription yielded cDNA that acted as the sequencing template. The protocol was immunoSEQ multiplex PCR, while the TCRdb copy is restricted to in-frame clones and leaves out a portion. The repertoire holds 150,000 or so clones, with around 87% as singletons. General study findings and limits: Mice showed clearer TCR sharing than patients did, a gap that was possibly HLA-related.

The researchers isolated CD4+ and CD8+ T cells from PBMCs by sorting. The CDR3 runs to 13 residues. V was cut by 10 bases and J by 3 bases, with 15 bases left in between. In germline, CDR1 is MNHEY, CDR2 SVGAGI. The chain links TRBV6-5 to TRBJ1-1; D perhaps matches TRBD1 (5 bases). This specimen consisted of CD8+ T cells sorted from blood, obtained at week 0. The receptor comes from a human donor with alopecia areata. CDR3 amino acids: CATQTRGDTEAFF. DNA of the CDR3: TGTGCCACCCAAACTCGGGGGGACACTGAAGCTTTCTTT.